This is a list of T cell receptor beta chains from one sample in a study of blood T cell repertoires in COVID-19. Assay: immunoSEQ multiplex PCR; the TCRdb copy retains only in-frame clones and omits some. The sample records 200,000 to 250,000 clones, around 84% being singletons. The sample consisted of peripheral blood. These receptors were obtained from a man aged 50-59 years with acute or convalescent COVID-19. CDR3s include the opening cysteine and the closing phenylalanine or tryptophan. A D gene is named only where the DNA matches it firmly. Clone size appears in some rows only: once, few, many, or a class for an expanded clone.

D gene: NA; V gene: TRBV7-9; J gene: TRBJ1-2; clone size: NA; CDR3 DNA: TGTGCCAGCAGCTCGGTTCTCCGTAATGGCTACACCTTC; CDR3 protein: CASSSVLRNGYTF
D gene: TRBD1; V gene: TRBV3-1/TRBV3-2; J gene: TRBJ1-1; clone size: NA; CDR3 DNA: TGTGCCAGCAGCCAAGGACAGGGGGTAAAAGCTTTCTTT; CDR3 protein: CASSQGQGVKAFF
D gene: TRBD1; V gene: TRBV27; J gene: TRBJ1-1; clone size: NA; CDR3 DNA: TGTGCCAGCAACCTACAGGGGGCGAACACTGAAGCTTTCTTT; CDR3 protein: CASNLQGANTEAFF
D gene: NA; V gene: TRBV2; J gene: TRBJ1-1; clone size: NA; CDR3 DNA: TGTGCCAGCACCCTGGAAGGTGGGCCGGGAACTGAAGCTTTCTTT; CDR3 protein: CASTLEGGPGTEAFF
D gene: TRBD2; V gene: TRBV11-2; J gene: TRBJ2-3; clone size: NA; CDR3 DNA: TGTGCCAGCAGCTTAGGGGGTCGGGGGGGCCATAAGCGGACGCAGTATTTT; CDR3 protein: CASSLGGRGGHKRTQYF
D gene: TRBD2; V gene: TRBV30; J gene: TRBJ2-5; clone size: once; CDR3 DNA: TGTGCCTGGAGTGTCCTAGCGGGGGGGAGAGAGACCCAGTACTTC; CDR3 protein: CAWSVLAGGRETQYF
D gene: NA; V gene: TRBV4-1; J gene: TRBJ1-2; clone size: NA; CDR3 DNA: TGCGCCAGCAGCCAATCGGGGGGATGGGATCGCCGCTATGGCTACACCTTC; CDR3 protein: CASSQSGGWDRRYGYTF
D gene: NA; V gene: TRBV5-1; J gene: TRBJ2-5; clone size: NA; CDR3 DNA: TGCGCCAGCAGCTTTAACGGGGTACGGGAAGAGACCCAGTACTTC; CDR3 protein: CASSFNGVREETQYF
D gene: NA; V gene: TRBV5-5; J gene: TRBJ2-7; clone size: NA; CDR3 DNA: TGTGCCAGCAGCTTGAGCGCAACCTACGAGCAGTACTTC; CDR3 protein: CASSLSATYEQYF
D gene: NA; V gene: TRBV3-1/TRBV3-2; J gene: TRBJ1-6; clone size: NA; CDR3 DNA: TGTGCCAGCAGATTCGGGAATTCACCCCTCCACTTT; CDR3 protein: CASRFGNSPLHF
D gene: TRBD1; V gene: TRBV5-1; J gene: TRBJ2-3; clone size: NA; CDR3 DNA: TGCGCCAGCAGTTTGGGACAGGGGGCCCCCCGAGGAATCACAGATACGCAGTATTTT; CDR3 protein: CASSLGQGAPRGITDTQYF
D gene: NA; V gene: TRBV10-2; J gene: TRBJ1-1; clone size: NA; CDR3 DNA: TGCGCCAGCCGGTTGATCGGTAGGAACACTGAAGCTTTCTTT; CDR3 protein: CASRLIGRNTEAFF
D gene: NA; V gene: TRBV6-6; J gene: TRBJ1-5; clone size: NA; CDR3 DNA: TGTGCCAGCACTACATTGGGCTCGCAGCCCCAGCATTTT; CDR3 protein: CASTTLGSQPQHF
D gene: TRBD2; V gene: TRBV9; J gene: TRBJ2-5; clone size: NA; CDR3 DNA: TGTGCCAGCAGTGGGACTAGCGGGGCAGAGACCCAGTACTTC; CDR3 protein: CASSGTSGAETQYF
D gene: NA; V gene: TRBV4-1; J gene: TRBJ2-1; clone size: NA; CDR3 DNA: TGCGCCAGCAGCCAAGACCCCGGAGCGGTGAACTACAATGAGCAGTTCTTC; CDR3 protein: CASSQDPGAVNYNEQFF
D gene: NA; V gene: TRBV7-8; J gene: TRBJ1-4; clone size: NA; CDR3 DNA: TGTGCCAGCAGACCCGAAGTCGGGGCAACTAATGAAAAACTGTTTTTT; CDR3 protein: CASRPEVGATNEKLFF
D gene: NA; V gene: TRBV27; J gene: TRBJ1-5; clone size: NA; CDR3 DNA: TGTGCCAGCAGTTTATCGGGCTACGGAACCCAGCATTTT; CDR3 protein: CASSLSGYGTQHF
D gene: NA; V gene: TRBV27; J gene: TRBJ1-4; clone size: NA; CDR3 DNA: TGTGCCAGCAGCCCTACTCGGGGAGAAAAACTGTTTTTT; CDR3 protein: CASSPTRGEKLFF
D gene: NA; V gene: TRBV5-1; J gene: TRBJ1-5; clone size: NA; CDR3 DNA: TGCGCCAGCAGCTTGACAGGGAACAATCAGCCCCAGCATTTT; CDR3 protein: CASSLTGNNQPQHF
D gene: TRBD2; V gene: TRBV5-1; J gene: TRBJ2-1; clone size: once; CDR3 DNA: TGCGCCAGCACCCGAACTAGCGGGGGGCCCCATGAGCAGTTCTTC; CDR3 protein: CASTRTSGGPHEQFF
D gene: NA; V gene: TRBV30; J gene: TRBJ1-6; clone size: NA; CDR3 DNA: TGTGCCTGGAGTAAACAGGGAATTTTTGCACCCCTCCACTTT; CDR3 protein: CAWSKQGIFAPLHF
D gene: NA; V gene: TRBV18; J gene: TRBJ2-1; clone size: NA; CDR3 DNA: TGTGCCAGCTCCGGGGACATGTACAATGAGCAGTTCTTC; CDR3 protein: CASSGDMYNEQFF
D gene: NA; V gene: TRBV30; J gene: TRBJ2-2; clone size: NA; CDR3 DNA: TGTGCCTGGACCCCACAGGGCCTAAACACCGGGGAGCTGTTTTTT; CDR3 protein: CAWTPQGLNTGELFF
D gene: TRBD1; V gene: TRBV7-2; J gene: TRBJ1-2; clone size: NA; CDR3 DNA: TGTGCCAGCAGCTTTTCCGGGACAGGGGGCCAGGGCTACACCTTC; CDR3 protein: CASSFSGTGGQGYTF
D gene: TRBD1; V gene: TRBV19; J gene: TRBJ2-7; clone size: NA; CDR3 DNA: TGTGCCAGTATCTCCGACAGGGCACCTTCCTGCGAGCAGTACTTC; CDR3 protein: CASISDRAPSCEQYF
D gene: NA; V gene: TRBV6-5; J gene: TRBJ2-7; clone size: NA; CDR3 DNA: TGTGCCAGCAGTTACTCGAGGTCCAGGACAGCTTACGAGCAGTACTTC; CDR3 protein: CASSYSRSRTAYEQYF
D gene: NA; V gene: TRBV5-1; J gene: TRBJ2-5; clone size: NA; CDR3 DNA: TGCGCCAGCACCTACCGTCAAGGGGGAAGTCAAGAGACCCAGTACTTC; CDR3 protein: CASTYRQGGSQETQYF
D gene: TRBD1; V gene: TRBV4-1; J gene: TRBJ1-6; clone size: NA; CDR3 DNA: TGCGCCAGCAGCCAAGATCCGGGACAGGGGAATTCACCCCTCCACTTT; CDR3 protein: CASSQDPGQGNSPLHF
D gene: TRBD2; V gene: TRBV3-1/TRBV3-2; J gene: TRBJ2-3; clone size: NA; CDR3 DNA: TGTGCCAGCAGCCAAGACCTCCCTAGCGGGGGGGCCAGGGATACGCAGTATTTT; CDR3 protein: CASSQDLPSGGARDTQYF
D gene: TRBD1; V gene: TRBV3-1/TRBV3-2; J gene: TRBJ1-2; clone size: NA; CDR3 DNA: TGTGCCAGCAGCCGATGGACAGGGGGGGATGGCTACACCTTC; CDR3 protein: CASSRWTGGDGYTF
D gene: TRBD2; V gene: TRBV7-8; J gene: TRBJ2-5; clone size: NA; CDR3 DNA: TGTGCCAGCAGCTTACCCTCTTTTGGGACTAGCGGGGAGCAAGAGACCCAGTACTTC; CDR3 protein: CASSLPSFGTSGEQETQYF
D gene: NA; V gene: TRBV7-2; J gene: TRBJ1-1; clone size: NA; CDR3 DNA: TGTGCCAGCAGCCAACTCAACACTGAAGCTTTCTTT; CDR3 protein: CASSQLNTEAFF
D gene: TRBD2; V gene: TRBV5-1; J gene: TRBJ2-1; clone size: NA; CDR3 DNA: TGCGCCAGCAGCTTCCGGGAGGGGAACAATGAGCAGTTCTTC; CDR3 protein: CASSFREGNNEQFF
D gene: TRBD1; V gene: TRBV19; J gene: TRBJ1-6; clone size: NA; CDR3 DNA: TGTGCCAGTAGTCTCACGTTTCATGCCGGACAGGGAGAGAATTCACCCCTCCACTTT; CDR3 protein: CASSLTFHAGQGENSPLHF
D gene: NA; V gene: TRBV7-9; J gene: TRBJ1-5; clone size: NA; CDR3 DNA: TGTGCCAGCAGCCCCACAGGCTACAATCAGCCCCAGCATTTT; CDR3 protein: CASSPTGYNQPQHF
D gene: NA; V gene: TRBV6-1; J gene: TRBJ1-2; clone size: NA; CDR3 DNA: TGTGCCAGCAGTGAAGGTGGGCGCCCCTATGGCTACACCTTC; CDR3 protein: CASSEGGRPYGYTF
D gene: NA; V gene: TRBV19; J gene: TRBJ1-6; clone size: NA; CDR3 DNA: TGTGCCAGTACCCCCCACGGAGATAATTCACCCCTCCACTTT; CDR3 protein: CASTPHGDNSPLHF
D gene: NA; V gene: TRBV18; J gene: TRBJ1-4; clone size: NA; CDR3 DNA: TGTGCCAGCTCACCGTCTTACACAAATGAAAAACTGTTTTTT; CDR3 protein: CASSPSYTNEKLFF
D gene: NA; V gene: TRBV6-5; J gene: TRBJ1-1; clone size: NA; CDR3 DNA: TGTGCCAGCAGTACCTCAGGGGTGAACACTGAAGCTTTCTTT; CDR3 protein: CASSTSGVNTEAFF
D gene: TRBD1; V gene: TRBV5-8; J gene: TRBJ1-4; clone size: once; CDR3 DNA: TGTGCCAGCAGCTTGGTGCGGACAGGGGGCGCCGGACTGTTTTTT; CDR3 protein: CASSLVRTGGAGLFF
D gene: NA; V gene: TRBV5-5; J gene: TRBJ1-1; clone size: NA; CDR3 DNA: TGTGCCAGCAGCTTCCAACCCGACAGGCCGGGAACTGAAGCTTTCTTT; CDR3 protein: CASSFQPDRPGTEAFF
D gene: NA; V gene: TRBV6-5; J gene: TRBJ2-1; clone size: NA; CDR3 DNA: TGTGCCAGCACCCTGGATCCGAAAAGGGGCAATGAGCAGTTCTTC; CDR3 protein: CASTLDPKRGNEQFF
D gene: NA; V gene: TRBV6-5; J gene: TRBJ1-1; clone size: NA; CDR3 DNA: TGTGCCAGCAGGCCCACAGGGTCCCCCACTGAAGCTTTCTTT; CDR3 protein: CASRPTGSPTEAFF
D gene: NA; V gene: TRBV7-9; J gene: TRBJ1-3; clone size: many; CDR3 DNA: TGTGCCAGCAGCTTAGTAGGGGCACAAGGGCCTGGAAACACCATATATTTT; CDR3 protein: CASSLVGAQGPGNTIYF
D gene: NA; V gene: TRBV19; J gene: TRBJ1-3; clone size: once; CDR3 DNA: TGTGCCAGTAGTTCCCAGGGCGGACAGATCCGAAACACCATATATTTT; CDR3 protein: CASSSQGGQIRNTIYF
D gene: NA; V gene: TRBV28; J gene: TRBJ1-2; clone size: NA; CDR3 DNA: TGTGCCAGCAGTTTCGGAGGATATGGCTACACCTTC; CDR3 protein: CASSFGGYGYTF
D gene: NA; V gene: TRBV19; J gene: TRBJ1-5; clone size: NA; CDR3 DNA: TGTGCCAGTAGTATATCGGAGTATAGCAATCAGCCCCAGCATTTT; CDR3 protein: CASSISEYSNQPQHF
D gene: NA; V gene: TRBV5-1; J gene: TRBJ2-7; clone size: NA; CDR3 DNA: TGCGCCAGCAGCTTGGGAGCGACAGTGTCCTACGAGCAGTACTTC; CDR3 protein: CASSLGATVSYEQYF
D gene: NA; V gene: TRBV27; J gene: TRBJ2-5; clone size: NA; CDR3 DNA: TGTGCCAGCAGTTTAAGGGCGGGACGGGAGACCCAGTACTTC; CDR3 protein: CASSLRAGRETQYF